The 28 T cell receptor beta chains reported below all come from one sample, sequenced in a study of T cell responses to AZD1222 COVID-19 vaccine. Generated by immunoSEQ multiplex PCR, the TCRdb table keeps only in-frame clones and is missing some. The sample shows approximately 90,000 clones, about 89% of them seen only once. Sequenced material: peripheral blood, taken on day 0 of AZD1222 vaccination. The source is an adult in good health.

The chain recombines TRBV7-9 with TRBJ1-5; TRBD1 is a possible D gene (5 bases). Trimming cost V 5 bases and J 0 bases, with 17 bases left between them. CDR1 SEHNR and CDR2 FQNEAQ come from the germline V gene (reference sequence). The CDR3 spans 17 residues. The chain's CDR3 is CASSPLAGASSNQPQHF. The CDR3 nucleotides are TGTGCCAGCAGCCCCCTCGCTGGGGCGAGTAGCAATCAGCCCCAGCATTTT.

The chain links TRBV19 to TRBJ2-5; D unclear. The CDR3 extends over 15 amino acids. V was cut by 1 base and J by 5 bases, with 14 bases left in between. The germline V gene encodes CDR1 LNHDA and CDR2 SQIVND (reference sequence). CDR3 in DNA: TGTGCCAGTAGTATAGGAATTGGCAGGATGGAGACCCAGTACTTC. Its translation: CASSIGIGRMETQYF.

The gene calls are TRBV7-9 and TRBJ2-3; D gene uncertain. CDR3 length: 12 amino acids. Germline V gene data show CDR1 as SEHNR and CDR2 as FQNEAQ (reference sequence). V was shortened by 5 bases and J by 2 bases, with 5 bases between the two germline ends. This CDR3 reads CASSLITDTQYF. DNA for the CDR3: TGTGCCAGCAGCCTCATCACAGATACGCAGTATTTT.

The V call is TRBV5-1, the J call TRBJ2-5; D may match TRBD1 or TRBD2 (5 bases each). CDR1 and CDR2 (germline): SGHRS, YFSETQ. This CDR3 comprises 15 residues. Trimming took off 5 bases at V and 5 bases at J, with 19 bases between the two ends. The CDR3: CASSSGTQRGETQYF. Written as DNA, the CDR3 is TGCGCCAGCAGTTCAGGGACCCAGAGAGGGGAGACCCAGTACTTC.

This chain uses TRBV5-4 with TRBJ2-5; TRBD2 aligns across 10 bases. J lost 4 bases, V lost 8 bases, and 17 bases had no gene match. The CDR3 length is 17 residues. The V gene's germline CDR1 is SGHNT and CDR2 YYREEE (reference sequence). The CDR3: CASTPSPLAGGGETQYF. In DNA, the CDR3 is TGTGCCAGTACCCCCTCCCCCTTAGCGGGGGGTGGAGAGACCCAGTACTTC.

The chain combines TRBV5-1 with TRBJ1-1; D is perhaps TRBD1 (6 bases). Germline V gene lookup returns CDR1 SGHRS and CDR2 YFSETQ. V lost 4 bases and J lost 4, with 20 bases in between. CDR3 length equals 16 residues. The CDR3 DNA sequence: TGCGCCAGCAGCCCCGCTGGGGGGGCAATGAGCACTGAAGCTTTCTTT. This codes for CASSPAGGAMSTEAFF.

This chain connects TRBV15 to TRBJ1-1, with TRBD1 identical over 9 bases. Germline loops: CDR1 LNHNV, CDR2 YYDKDF (reference sequence). V shed 0 bases and J 2 bases; nucleotides not matched to a gene: 19. The CDR3 extends over 21 amino acids. The CDR3 here is CATSRDLRDRTGTGHNTEAFF. As DNA, the CDR3 is TGTGCCACCAGCAGAGATCTCCGGGATAGGACGGGGACAGGGCATAACACTGAAGCTTTCTTT.

This chain connects TRBV24-1 to TRBJ2-1; 9 bases map to TRBD1. Trimming removed 4 bases from V and 8 bases from J; junction bases left unmatched: 8. Germline-derived CDR1 and CDR2 are KGHDR and SFDVKD. The length of the CDR3 is 15 residues. The CDR3 here is CATSDPRTGAYEQFF. The CDR3 DNA reads TGTGCCACCAGTGACCCCAGGACAGGGGCCTATGAGCAGTTCTTC.

The chain employs TRBV19 and TRBJ1-3, with 7 bases matching TRBD1. Germline CDR1 and CDR2: LNHDA and SQIVND (reference sequence). The CDR3 is 14 residues long. With V trimmed by 3 bases and J by 8 bases, 7 bases remained unmatched. The CDR3 sequence is CASSIGDSLHTIYF. The CDR3 DNA sequence: TGTGCCAGTAGTATCGGGGACAGTCTTCACACCATATATTTT. Based on the CDR3 plus reference TRBV19 and TRBJ1-3, the full variable domain is DGGITQSPKYLFRKEGQNVTLSCEQNLNHDAMYWYRQDPGQGLRLIYYSQIVNDFQKGDIAEGYSVSREKKESFPLTVTSAQKNPTAFYLCASSIGDSLHTIYFGEGSWLTVV.

The rearrangement joins TRBV5-1 to TRBJ1-2; 9 bases map to TRBD1. With V trimmed by 3 bases and J by 4 bases, 10 bases remained unmatched. Germline assignment: CDR1 SGHRS and CDR2 YFSETQ. This CDR3 is 16 amino acids long. This chain's CDR3 is CASSSVAGTGSYGYTF. CDR3 sequence (DNA): TGCGCCAGCAGCTCGGTGGCGGGGACAGGGTCCTATGGCTACACCTTC.

The chain couples TRBV11-3 to TRBJ1-1; possible D gene TRBD1, 6 bases. CDR1 and CDR2 (germline): SGHNT, YENEEA. This CDR3 spans 13 amino acids. The ends were cut back, 5 bases at V and 3 bases at J, with 10 bases in the middle. Written as DNA, the CDR3 is TGTGCCAGCAGCAGGGAGGGGGACACTGAAGCTTTCTTT. As protein: CASSREGDTEAFF.

The rearrangement joins TRBV7-3 to TRBJ2-3, with no clear D. This CDR3 is 13 amino acids long. Deletions cut 3 bases from V and 4 bases from J, with 8 bases between. Germline CDR1 is SGHTA and CDR2 is FQGTGA. The CDR3 sequence: CASSLFLADTQYF. The DNA of the CDR3 is TGTGCCAGCAGCTTGTTCCTAGCAGATACGCAGTATTTT.

The chain carries TRBV6-4 and TRBJ2-3; 13 positions match TRBD2. The germline V gene has CDR1 MRHNA and CDR2 SNTAGT. V lost 8 bases to trimming and J lost 4 bases; unmatched junction nucleotides: 18. This CDR3 region has 19 residues. The CDR3 spells CASSLMGLAGSTPPDTQYF. Written as DNA, the CDR3 is TGTGCCAGCTCCTTGATGGGACTAGCGGGATCCACCCCCCCAGATACGCAGTATTTT.

The rearrangement uses TRBV19 and TRBJ2-2; TRBD2 matches 8 bases. The V and J ends lost 10 bases and 4 bases, in that order; junction bases with no gene match: 14. CDR3 length: 16 residues. The V gene's germline CDR1 is LNHDA and CDR2 SQIVND (reference sequence). The CDR3 here is CATSLGGGGSTGELFF. The CDR3, as DNA: TGTGCCACCTCCCTCGGGGGGGGAGGTAGCACCGGGGAGCTGTTTTTT.

The chain recombines TRBV11-2 with TRBJ2-1; maybe TRBD1 (7 bases). This CDR3 has 15 amino acids. The V end was cut by 9 bases, the J end by 4 bases, with 19 bases between. Germline V lookup: CDR1 SGHAT, CDR2 FQNNGV. The CDR3 DNA reads as TGTGCCAGTCGAGCGCCAGGGGGGCAATACAATGAGCAGTTCTTC. The encoded protein is CASRAPGGQYNEQFF. Drawing the rest from reference TRBV11-2 and TRBJ2-1, the complete variable domain is EAGVAQSPRYKIIEKRQSVAFWCNPISGHATLYWYQQILGQGPKLLIQFQNNGVVDDSQLPKDRFSAERLKGVDSTLKIQPAKLEDSAVYLCASRAPGGQYNEQFFGPGTRLTVL.

This chain connects TRBV28 to TRBJ1-4; TRBD1 aligns across 10 bases. Germline CDR1 and CDR2: MDHEN and SYDVKM. The ends lost 6 bases at V and 7 bases at J; junction bases unmatched: 8. The CDR3 extends over 15 amino acids. CDR3 protein: CASRMSDRGGEKLFF. The DNA of the CDR3 is TGTGCCAGCAGAATGTCGGACAGGGGGGGTGAAAAACTGTTTTTT.

The rearrangement links TRBV5-5 to TRBJ2-3; a possible D gene is TRBD1 (5 bases). This CDR3 comprises 13 residues. Deletions cut 4 bases from V and 3 bases from J, with 9 bases between. Germline lookup yields CDR1 SGHKS and CDR2 YYEKEE (reference sequence). This CDR3 is CASSGKGTDTQYF. The CDR3, as DNA: TGTGCCAGCAGCGGAAAGGGGACAGATACGCAGTATTTT.

This chain links TRBV2 with TRBJ1-5; tentatively, D is TRBD1 (5 bases). This CDR3 contains 16 residues. Per germline, CDR1 SNHLY and CDR2 FYNNEI. The V end lost 7 bases, the J end lost 9 bases, and 25 bases lay between the germline ends. The DNA of the CDR3 is TGTGCCAGCACCAAAGGGGACTTTAAGACCGCTGCGCCCCAGCATTTT. This translates into CASTKGDFKTAAPQHF.

The V gene is TRBV27, the J gene TRBJ2-1, with D possibly matching TRBD2 (5 bases). The CDR3 runs 14 residues. Trimming pared 1 base from V and 13 bases from J, leaving 17 bases between. The V gene's germline CDR1 is MNHEY and CDR2 SMNVEV (reference sequence). The chain's CDR3 is CASSLWASSVPQFF. DNA for the CDR3: TGTGCCAGCAGTTTATGGGCTAGCAGTGTCCCTCAGTTCTTC.

Notes on this clone: The sample has other DNA sequences that encode this CDR3 too. The genes are TRBV11-3 and TRBJ2-7; unclear D gene. Trimming stripped 1 base from V and 2 bases from J, with 6 bases between. Germline V gives CDR1 SGHNT, CDR2 YENEEA. The CDR3 consists of 13 residues. CDR3 in DNA: TGTGCCAGCAGCTTAGCACCGACCTACGAGCAGTACTTC. Encoded protein: CASSLAPTYEQYF.

This sequence joins TRBV19 and TRBJ2-5; D remains unclear. Trimming cost V 3 bases and J 2 bases, with 13 bases left between them. Germline V gives CDR1 LNHDA, CDR2 SQIVND (reference sequence). This CDR3 has 15 residues. The CDR3 sequence: CASSIRNNQQETQYF. In DNA form, the CDR3 reads TGTGCCAGTAGTATCCGGAACAACCAACAAGAGACCCAGTACTTC.

V and J are TRBV6-5 and TRBJ1-4, with 7 positions matching TRBD1. Germline CDR1 reads MNHEY; CDR2 reads SVGAGI. The CDR3 consists of 13 residues. The junction had 7 bases not matched to a gene; V was cut back by 7 bases and J by 8 bases. The CDR3 spells CASTRQGEEKLFF. In DNA, the CDR3 is TGTGCCAGCACCCGACAGGGCGAGGAAAAACTGTTTTTT.

The chain joins TRBV9 to TRBJ2-1; 8 nucleotides agree with TRBD2. Germline assignment: CDR1 SGDLS and CDR2 YYNGEE. The CDR3 sequence is 15 residues long. Germline trimming cut 0 bases from V and 7 bases from J; bases unmatched to any gene: 6. The CDR3 spells CASSVDGTRYNEQFF. The CDR3 nucleotides are TGTGCCAGCAGCGTAGACGGGACTAGGTATAATGAGCAGTTCTTC.

This clone occurred a few times. The chain combines TRBV28 with TRBJ1-1; D not certain. This CDR3 has 12 residues. CDR1 and CDR2 (germline): MDHEN, SYDVKM. The V and J ends lost 8 bases and 1 base respectively, with 8 bases between them. The CDR3: CASVEWNTEAFF. The CDR3 nucleotides read TGTGCCAGCGTCGAATGGAACACTGAAGCTTTCTTT.

V usage is TRBV1 and J usage is TRBJ1-2. TRBV1 is marked as a pseudogene. The CDR3 sequence is 17 residues long. CDR3 DNA sequence: TGCACCAGCAGCCAAAACACCCCCGCCCGGGGGGGCTATGGCTACACCTTC. Its translation is CTSSQNTPARGGYGYTF.

The rearrangement links TRBV6-5 to TRBJ1-1; possible D gene TRBD1, 5 bases. The CDR3 covers 12 residues. Looked up from germline, CDR1 is MNHEY and CDR2 is SVGAGI. V was clipped by 8 bases and J by 5 bases, with 12 bases between them. CDR3 region: CASRGYYTEAFF. The CDR3, as DNA: TGTGCCAGCCGGGGGTACTATACTGAAGCTTTCTTT.

The CDR3 DNA follows: TGTGCCAGCTCCCCCGCGACATGGAGCAATCAGCCCCAGCATTTT. It specifies CASSPATWSNQPQHF. The chain is built from TRBV18 and TRBJ1-5; D call uncertain. Germline CDR1 is KGHSH and CDR2 is LQKENI. The V gene lost 6 bases and the J gene lost 1 base, with 13 bases spanning the gap. The CDR3 sequence is 15 residues long.

The chain uses TRBV19 and TRBJ1-1; D ambiguous. The CDR3 loop spans 13 amino acids. CDR1 is LNHDA, CDR2 SQIVND, per germline (reference sequence). The ends were cut back, 6 bases at V and 5 bases at J, with 13 bases in the middle. The DNA for the CDR3 is TGTGCCAGTAGCCTTGCAAGGAAGACTGAAGCTTTCTTT. Translating it yields CASSLARKTEAFF.